The 8 T cell receptor beta chains presented below share a single source sample, sequenced in a study of Tregs in tolerant kidney transplant recipients. The table came from immunoSEQ multiplex PCR; TCRdb's copy has only in-frame clones and leaves some out. The sample shows under 300,000 clones, approximately 84% of them seen only once. The sequenced material came from CD4+ T cells from blood. The source is a human donor in good health.

This clone is a singleton in its sample. The J gene is TRBJ2-5, the V gene TRBV19; D is perhaps TRBD2 (6 bases). Trimming removed 4 bases from V and 7 bases from J, with 16 bases in between. The CDR3 length is 14 residues. The germline gives CDR1 LNHDA, CDR2 SQIVND (reference sequence). CDR3 bases: TGTGCCAGTAGTACTAGCGCGCAACGGGGGACCCAGTACTTC. It encodes CASSTSAQRGTQYF.

This sequence joins TRBV10-2 and TRBJ1-5, with 7 bases that match TRBD1. CDR1 is WSHSY and CDR2 is SAAADI in the germline V gene. The CDR3 length is 16 residues. V shed 2 bases and J 4 bases; nucleotides not matched to a gene: 8. This CDR3 reads CASSEQTGIYNQPQHF. CDR3 nucleotide sequence: TGCGCCAGCAGTGAGCAGACAGGGATCTATAATCAGCCCCAGCATTTT.

The V and J genes are TRBV19 and TRBJ2-1, with 8 bases lining up with TRBD1. The length of the CDR3 is 13 residues. Trimming removed 1 base from V and 8 bases from J; junction bases left unmatched: 1. The germline gives CDR1 LNHDA, CDR2 SQIVND (reference sequence). The CDR3 nucleotides read TGTGCCAGTAGTATAGGGACAGGGTATGAGCAGTTCTTC. Translating it yields CASSIGTGYEQFF.

The chain has TRBV5-1 and TRBJ2-3, with 7 bases matching TRBD1. The CDR3 contains 15 residues. Germline V gene lookup returns CDR1 SGHRS and CDR2 YFSETQ. The junction had 5 bases not matched to a gene; V was cut back by 0 bases and J by 4 bases. The CDR3 here is CASSLGGGESDTQYF. The CDR3 DNA sequence: TGCGCCAGCAGCTTGGGAGGGGGCGAATCAGATACGCAGTATTTT. The whole variable domain, filled in from reference TRBV5-1 and TRBJ2-3, reads KAGVTQTPRYLIKTRGQQVTLSCSPISGHRSVSWYQQTPGQGLQFLFEYFSETQRNKGNFPGRFSGRQFSNSRSEMNVSTLELGDSALYLCASSLGGGESDTQYFGPGTRLTVL.

This chain links TRBV19 with TRBJ1-2, with TRBD1 matching 11 bases. Trimming took 1 base from V and 4 from J; bases not matched to a gene: 2. The germline V gene encodes CDR1 LNHDA and CDR2 SQIVND (reference sequence). The CDR3 totals 15 residues. CDR3 loop: CASSIAGTGGYGYTF. As DNA, the CDR3 is TGTGCCAGTAGTATAGCAGGGACAGGGGGCTATGGCTACACCTTC.

This clone was detected once. The CDR3 region has the DNA TGTGCCAGCAGCCTTAGCGTGACAGATACGCAGTATTTT. Translated, it gives CASSLSVTDTQYF. The V call is TRBV7-6, the J call TRBJ2-3; D is possibly TRBD2 (5 bases). The V gene lost 5 bases and the J gene lost 3 bases, with 9 bases spanning the gap. Germline loops: CDR1 SGHVS, CDR2 FNYEAQ. The CDR3 has 13 amino acids. The complete variable domain, with remaining parts taken from reference TRBV7-6 and TRBJ2-3, reads GAGVSQSPRYKVTKRGQDVALRCDPISGHVSLYWYRQALGQGPEFLTYFNYEAQQDKSGLPNDRFSAERPEGSISTLTIQRTEQRDSAMYRCASSLSVTDTQYFGPGTRLTVL.

The rearrangement links TRBV29-1 to TRBJ2-3; 9 bases fit TRBD2. The V and J ends lost 2 bases and 2 bases, in that order; junction bases with no gene match: 5. The CDR3 extends over 15 amino acids. Germline CDR1 is SQVTM and CDR2 is ANQGSEA. The CDR3 loop reads CSVETPSGNTDTQYF. The CDR3 DNA reads as TGCAGCGTTGAAACCCCTAGCGGGAACACAGATACGCAGTATTTT.

The gene calls are TRBV5-6 and TRBJ2-7; TRBD1 might be the D (5 bases). The CDR3 runs 14 residues. V was cut by 7 bases and J by 0 bases, with 14 bases left in between. The germline V gene encodes CDR1 SGHDT and CDR2 YYEEEE. CDR3 sequence: CASYGSDSSYEQYF. The CDR3 bases are TGTGCCAGCTATGGCTCTGACAGCTCCTACGAGCAGTACTTC.